These 23 T cell receptor beta chains were sequenced from one sample in a study of blood T cell repertoires in COVID-19 (dated by TCRdb to 2018 to 2020). The library was built by means of the immunoSEQ multiplex PCR assay. TCRdb's version of the immuneACCESS table is confined to in-frame rearrangements and falls short of the full clone set. An unresolved V gene accounts for under half of the shortfall where checked; the remainder is of unknown origin. This sample gives some 150,000 clones in total; roughly 88% of them show up just once. About 1.5% of the sample is taken by the ten largest. Sequencing input: peripheral blood. The source of these receptors is a woman in her sixties with acute or convalescent COVID-19.

This chain links TRBV10-3 with TRBJ2-3; 9 bases match TRBD2. V lost 10 bases and J lost 1; bases outside the gene matches: 6. The CDR3 is 14 residues long. Germline loops: CDR1 ENHRY, CDR2 SYGVKD. The DNA for the CDR3 is TGTGCCACCCGGACTAGCGCGGGCACAGATACGCAGTATTTT. Residues: CATRTSAGTDTQYF.

The chain combines TRBV18 with TRBJ2-3; D call uncertain. This CDR3 has 14 amino acids. Germline CDR1 is KGHSH and CDR2 is LQKENI. The V and J ends lost 5 bases and 0 bases respectively, with 9 bases between them. CDR3 sequence reads: CASSSTSSTDTQYF. DNA of the CDR3: TGTGCCAGCTCATCGACATCTAGCACAGATACGCAGTATTTT.

Note on this clone: Distinct nucleotide sequences in the sample also encode this CDR3. The chain links TRBV18 to TRBJ1-1; 9 nucleotides agree with TRBD1. With 3 bases clipped from V and 5 bases from J, the junction kept 4 bases outside the gene matches. Germline CDR1 and CDR2: KGHSH and LQKENI. This CDR3 is built from 14 residues. This CDR3 is CASSPGQGRTEAFF. DNA for the CDR3: TGTGCCAGCTCACCTGGACAGGGGAGGACTGAAGCTTTCTTT.

This clone is a singleton in its sample. The rearrangement links TRBV6-4 to TRBJ1-6; 9 nucleotides line up with TRBD1. J gave up 5 bases and V 6 bases, and 2 bases lay outside the gene matches. Germline CDR1 reads MRHNA; CDR2 reads SNTAGT. There are 14 residues in the CDR3. The CDR3 here is CASRQGADNSPLHF. The CDR3 nucleotides are TGTGCCAGCAGACAGGGGGCTGATAATTCACCCCTCCACTTT.

V is TRBV30 and J is TRBJ2-3, with D possibly matching TRBD1 (5 bases). This CDR3 has 14 amino acids. V shed 1 base and J shed 0 bases, with 8 bases lying between them. Germline CDR1 and CDR2: GTSNPN and SVGIG (reference sequence). This CDR3 reads CAWSETASTDTQYF. The CDR3 nucleotides are TGTGCCTGGAGTGAGACAGCGAGCACAGATACGCAGTATTTT.

This clone has a single count. In nucleotides, the CDR3 is TGCGCCAGCAGCCAAGTTAGCGATGGGGAGCTGTTTTTT. It yields the protein CASSQVSDGELFF. The chain uses TRBV4-3 and TRBJ2-2, with a weak D call TRBD2 (5 bases). The germline V and J ends were trimmed by 1 base and 8 bases, with 8 bases remaining between them. Germline loops: CDR1 LGHNA, CDR2 YSLEER. The CDR3 spans 13 residues.

The chain is built from TRBV19 and TRBJ1-1; 9 bases line up with TRBD1. CDR1 LNHDA and CDR2 SQIVND come from the germline V gene (reference sequence). J lost 3 bases, V lost 5 bases, and 7 bases had no gene match. This CDR3 is built from 15 residues. The CDR3 loop is CASSPGQGLYTEAFF. The CDR3 coding sequence is TGTGCCAGTAGTCCGGGACAGGGTTTGTACACTGAAGCTTTCTTT.

V usage is TRBV24-1 and J usage is TRBJ2-1; 13 bases agree with TRBD2. The CDR3 is 16 amino acids. V was pared by 4 bases and J by 9 bases, with 8 bases of the junction left unmatched. Germline CDR1 KGHDR, CDR2 SFDVKD. The CDR3 spells CATSDPTSGGASEQFF. CDR3 in DNA: TGTGCCACCAGTGACCCTACTAGCGGGGGGGCCTCTGAGCAGTTCTTC.

V usage is TRBV7-3 and J usage is TRBJ2-1, with 11 bases identical to TRBD2. The CDR3 loop spans 15 amino acids. V lost 5 bases, J lost 9 bases, and 9 bases stayed unmatched. Germline V lookup: CDR1 SGHTA, CDR2 FQGTGA. The CDR3 DNA reads as TGTGCCAGCAGCACCGGACTAGCGGGCCTGGGTGAGCAGTTCTTC. Amino acids: CASSTGLAGLGEQFF.

The rearrangement joins TRBV9 to TRBJ2-1; maybe TRBD2 (6 bases). V was cut by 4 bases and J by 4 bases, with 18 bases left in between. Looked up from germline, CDR1 is SGDLS and CDR2 is YYNGEE. The CDR3 is 16 residues long. CDR3 in DNA: TGTGCCAGCAGCCTAGCATCAAGGGGAGGTTACAATGAGCAGTTCTTC. Amino acid sequence: CASSLASRGGYNEQFF.

This rearrangement joins TRBV19 to TRBJ1-3, with D maybe TRBD1 (5 bases). The germline V gene has CDR1 LNHDA and CDR2 SQIVND (reference sequence). There are 16 residues in the CDR3. V was cut by 2 bases and J by 4 bases, with 15 bases left in between. CDR3 amino acids: CASSIQGRGDGNTIYF. DNA for the CDR3: TGTGCCAGTAGTATACAGGGAAGAGGAGACGGAAACACCATATATTTT.

For this clone: Other DNA sequences in this specimen translate into the identical CDR3. J is TRBJ1-1 and V is TRBV30, with unresolved D. Trimming removed 0 bases from V and 2 bases from J, with 7 bases in between. CDR1 is GTSNPN, CDR2 SVGIG, per germline (reference sequence). The CDR3 covers 13 residues. CDR3 residues: CAWSVQVNTEAFF. The CDR3, as DNA: TGTGCCTGGAGTGTGCAGGTAAACACTGAAGCTTTCTTT. The whole variable domain, remainder taken from reference TRBV30 and TRBJ1-1, is SQTIHQWPATLVQPVGSPLSLECTVEGTSNPNLYWYRQAAGRGLQLLFYSVGIGQISSEVPQNLSASRPQDRQFILSSKKLLLSDSGFYLCAWSVQVNTEAFFGQGTRLTVV.

The CDR3 DNA follows: TGTGCCAGTAGTGCTAGCGGGGGGGCACCAGATACGCAGTATTTT. Protein sequence: CASSASGGAPDTQYF. The V and J genes are TRBV19 and TRBJ2-3; 12 bases fit TRBD2. With 5 bases clipped from V and 4 bases from J, the junction kept 4 bases outside the gene matches. The germline gives CDR1 LNHDA, CDR2 SQIVND (reference sequence). This CDR3 has 15 amino acids.

The chain employs TRBV7-2 and TRBJ1-6; D not certain. V was shortened by 1 base and J by 6 bases, with 13 bases between the two germline ends. There are 16 residues in the CDR3. The V gene's germline CDR1 is SGHTA and CDR2 FQGNSA. The DNA for the CDR3 is TGTGCCAGCAGCTTAGTATTGGGCAGGTCTAATTCACCCCTCCACTTT. Amino acid sequence: CASSLVLGRSNSPLHF.

The chain uses TRBV5-6 and TRBJ1-2; the match to TRBD1 covers 10 bases. V lost 5 bases and J lost 4; bases outside the gene matches: 5. Germline CDR1 reads SGHDT; CDR2 reads YYEEEE. The CDR3 is 14 residues long. The CDR3 region is CASRTGTGVYGYTF. The CDR3 DNA follows: TGTGCCAGCAGGACCGGGACAGGGGTCTATGGCTACACCTTC. Full variable domain (remainder filled in from reference TRBV5-6 and TRBJ1-2): DAGVTQSPTHLIKTRGQQVTLRCSPKSGHDTVSWYQQALGQGPQFIFQYYEEEERQRGNFPDRFSGHQFPNYSSELNVNALLLGDSALYLCASRTGTGVYGYTFGSGTRLTVV.

The chain has TRBV7-3 and TRBJ2-5, with 7 positions matching TRBD1. V lost 5 bases to trimming and J lost 4 bases; unmatched junction nucleotides: 7. Germline V gene lookup returns CDR1 SGHTA and CDR2 FQGTGA. The CDR3 is 14 amino acids. In DNA form, the CDR3 reads TGTGCCAGCAGCCGACAGGGAGAGGGAGAGACCCAGTACTTC. Its translation is CASSRQGEGETQYF.

The chain links TRBV30 to TRBJ2-2; TRBD2 matches 8 bases. V trimming: 3 bases; J trimming: 6 bases; junction bases outside the gene matches: 6. The germline V gene encodes CDR1 GTSNPN and CDR2 SVGIG (reference sequence). This CDR3 comprises 14 residues. The CDR3 nucleotides read TGTGCCTGGAGGTCAACGGGGGGGTCCGGGGAGCTGTTTTTT. Translated, it gives CAWRSTGGSGELFF.

The gene calls are TRBV5-8 and TRBJ2-4; no clear D. The CDR3 has 11 residues. V was pared by 0 bases and J by 9 bases, with 4 bases between. Germline-derived CDR1 and CDR2 are SGHTS and YDEGEE. The DNA for the CDR3 is TGTGCCAGCAGCTTGGCCGGCATTCAGTACTTC. It encodes CASSLAGIQYF.

This chain links TRBV5-1 with TRBJ1-1, with 8 bases identical to TRBD1. The germline V gene encodes CDR1 SGHRS and CDR2 YFSETQ. The CDR3 totals 15 residues. V trimming: 0 bases; J trimming: 4 bases; junction bases outside the gene matches: 5. The CDR3 DNA follows: TGCGCCAGCAGCTTGGGGACCACAGGGGGCACTGAAGCTTTCTTT. Its translation is CASSLGTTGGTEAFF. The full variable domain, in which reference TRBV5-1 and TRBJ1-1 provide the parts outside the CDR3, is KAGVTQTPRYLIKTRGQQVTLSCSPISGHRSVSWYQQTPGQGLQFLFEYFSETQRNKGNFPGRFSGRQFSNSRSEMNVSTLELGDSALYLCASSLGTTGGTEAFFGQGTRLTVV.

This clone was found once. This chain links TRBV4-2 with TRBJ1-4; D is unclear. Trimming took 0 bases from V and 8 from J, leaving 13 bases between them. This CDR3 contains 15 residues. Germline V gives CDR1 LGHNA, CDR2 YNFKEQ. DNA for the CDR3: TGTGCCAGCAGCCAAGATGGAGGCGCGGGGGAAAAACTGTTTTTT. Translated: CASSQDGGAGEKLFF.

V gene TRBV13 combines with J gene TRBJ1-1, with unresolved D. The CDR3 totals 14 residues. CDR1 PRHDT and CDR2 FYEKMQ come from the germline V gene (reference sequence). V lost 1 base to trimming and J lost 1 base, with 7 bases between them. The CDR3: CASSLDPGNTEAFF. In nucleotides, the CDR3 is TGTGCCAGCAGCTTAGATCCAGGGAACACTGAAGCTTTCTTT.

This chain links TRBV7-9 with TRBJ2-5; 8 bases fit TRBD1. After removal of 5 bases from V and 5 bases from J, the junction contained 4 bases not matched to a gene. The CDR3 length is 13 residues. Germline CDR1 and CDR2: SEHNR and FQNEAQ (reference sequence). The CDR3 sequence is CASSLTGVETQYF. The DNA for the CDR3 is TGTGCCAGCAGCCTGACAGGGGTCGAGACCCAGTACTTC.

This chain connects TRBV7-2 to TRBJ2-5, with D perhaps matching TRBD2 (6 bases). Per the germline V gene, CDR1 is SGHTA and CDR2 is FQGNSA. This CDR3 has 14 residues. Trimming removed 4 bases at V and 0 bases at J, with 9 bases between. The DNA of the CDR3 is TGTGCCAGCAGCTGGGGGGACTACCAAGAGACCCAGTACTTC. Translating it yields CASSWGDYQETQYF.